The sequence of this T cell receptor (beta chain) was determined in a study of OX40 agonist ivuxolimab in advanced cancers. Looking at the study overall: Patients were treated with ivuxolimab, an agonistic anti-OX40 (CD134) antibody.

Only in-frame clones appear in the TCRdb table, and some are missing; sequencing was by immunoSEQ multiplex PCR. Of about 60,000 clones in the sample, 75% to 90% were seen once. CDR3 length: 15 amino acids. Trimming removed 5 bases from V and 3 bases from J; junction bases left unmatched: 7. Germline V gene sequence: CDR1 SNHLY, CDR2 FYNNEI. This sample comprised CD4+ or CD8+ T cells sorted from blood, obtained in a trial of the OX40 agonist ivuxolimab. The sequence was obtained from an adult with an advanced solid tumor such as melanoma, head and neck, liver or kidney cancer. This chain connects TRBV2 to TRBJ2-1, with 7 bases identical to TRBD2. This CDR3 reads CASSKETSSYNEQFF. CDR3 DNA: TGTGCCAGCAGTAAAGAGACTAGCAGCTACAATGAGCAGTTCTTC.